This T cell receptor beta chain emerged from a study of cytomegalovirus exposure and HLA in healthy donors. Study as a whole: Of about 390 genotyped donors, around 80% grouped in the Caucasian-associated ancestry cluster. The study, taken as a whole, reports: A link between a missense DCLRE1C variant and TCR beta V- and J-gene trimming emerged from a later analysis. A later analysis found most CMV-associated TCR beta chains apparently HLA-restricted.

This PCR relied on a set of 60 Vbeta primers and 13 Jbeta primers. Repertoires were generated with immunoSEQ multiplex PCR, while TCRdb's copy carries only in-frame clones and drops some. The sample carries 200,000 or so clones, about four fifths recorded once. A remark on this clone: Antigen specificity is unknown.

Sequenced material: PBMCs. The clonotype originates from a woman in her twenties or thirties in good health and CMV-seropositive.

As DNA, the CDR3 is TGTGCCAGCAGTACTAGGGGACAAAGCTCCTACGAGCAGTACTTC. Protein: CASSTRGQSSYEQYF. The chain joins TRBV21-1 to TRBJ2-7; the DNA was not used to check the table's D call, TRBD1. TRBV21-1 is designated a pseudogene. The CDR3 runs to 15 residues.